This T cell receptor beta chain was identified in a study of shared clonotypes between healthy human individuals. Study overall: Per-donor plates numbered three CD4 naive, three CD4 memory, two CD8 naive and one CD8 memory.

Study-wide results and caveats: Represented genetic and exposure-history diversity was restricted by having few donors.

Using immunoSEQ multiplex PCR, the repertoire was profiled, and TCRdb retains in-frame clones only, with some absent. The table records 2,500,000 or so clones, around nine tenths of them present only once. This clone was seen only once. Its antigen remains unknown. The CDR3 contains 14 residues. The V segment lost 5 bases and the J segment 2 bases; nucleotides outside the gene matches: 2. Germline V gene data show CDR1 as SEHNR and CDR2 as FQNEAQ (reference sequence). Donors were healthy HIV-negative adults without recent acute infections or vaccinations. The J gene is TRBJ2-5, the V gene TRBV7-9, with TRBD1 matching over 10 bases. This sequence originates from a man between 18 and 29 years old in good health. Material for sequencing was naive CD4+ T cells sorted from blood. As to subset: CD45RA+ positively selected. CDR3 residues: CASSQDRGQETQYF. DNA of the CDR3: TGTGCCAGCAGCCAGGACAGGGGGCAAGAGACCCAGTACTTC.